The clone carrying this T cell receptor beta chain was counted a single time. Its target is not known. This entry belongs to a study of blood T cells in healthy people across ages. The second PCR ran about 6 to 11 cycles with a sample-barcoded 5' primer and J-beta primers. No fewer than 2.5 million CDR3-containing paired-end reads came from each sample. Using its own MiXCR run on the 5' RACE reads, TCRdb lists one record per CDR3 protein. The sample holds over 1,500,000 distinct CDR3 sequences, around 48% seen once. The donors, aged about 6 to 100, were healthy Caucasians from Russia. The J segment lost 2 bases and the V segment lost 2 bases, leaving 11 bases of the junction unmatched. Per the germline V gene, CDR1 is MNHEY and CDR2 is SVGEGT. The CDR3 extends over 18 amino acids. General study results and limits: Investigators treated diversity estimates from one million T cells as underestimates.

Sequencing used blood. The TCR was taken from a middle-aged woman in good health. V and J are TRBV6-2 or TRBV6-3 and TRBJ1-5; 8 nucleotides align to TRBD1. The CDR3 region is CASSYLTGAAHGNQPQHF. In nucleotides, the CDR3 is TGTGCCAGCAGTTACCTGACAGGGGCCGCGCATGGCAATCAGCCCCAGCATTTT.